This TCR beta chain was obtained from a study of blood T cell repertoires in COVID-19. With V trimmed by 6 bases and J by 5 bases, 10 bases remained unmatched. From germline, CDR1 is MDHEN and CDR2 SYDVKM. The CDR3 is 15 amino acids. As processed by the authors: For nucleated cells, counts were estimated from reference gene primer amplification. The table came from immunoSEQ multiplex PCR; TCRdb's copy has only in-frame clones and leaves some out. V, J and clone size reflect that table, while D and trimming were determined from the DNA. The table lists under 200,000 clones, around 90% of them singletons, with under 0.7% in the top ten.

The origin of this receptor is a man aged 55 to 69 with COVID-19, enrolled during active disease. This chain connects TRBV28 to TRBJ1-1; 9 nucleotides align to TRBD1. The specimen sequenced was peripheral blood. As DNA, the CDR3 is TGTGCCAGCAGAGGGACAGGGAGGGGGAATACTGAAGCTTTCTTT. It yields the protein CASRGTGRGNTEAFF. Filled out from reference TRBV28 and TRBJ1-1, the complete variable domain reads DVKVTQSSRYLVKRTGEKVFLECVQDMDHENMFWYRQDPGLGLRLIYFSYDVKMKEKGDIPEGYSVSREKKERFSLILESASTNQTSMYLCASRGTGRGNTEAFFGQGTRLTVV.